The 17 T cell receptor beta chains listed next were all sequenced from one sample in a study of T cells after yellow fever vaccination. TCRdb redid the calling of the 5' RACE reads with MiXCR, one entry per CDR3 protein. The sample yields about 340,000 distinct CDR3 sequences, under 5% seen once. The material sequenced was PBMCs, taken 5 days after the yellow fever booster vaccination. All receptors derive from a man between 18 and 35 years old who received the YFV17D yellow fever vaccine.

The chain links TRBV7-3 to TRBJ2-3, with D unresolved. In germline, CDR1 is SGHTA, CDR2 FQGTGA. This CDR3 contains 15 residues. V dropped 1 base and J dropped 0 bases, with 8 bases sitting between them. Here the CDR3 DNA reads TGTGCCAGCAGCTTAAATGGTCGGAGCACAGATACGCAGTATTTT. The encoded protein is CASSLNGRSTDTQYF.

The chain joins TRBV18 to TRBJ1-5; TRBD1 matches 9 bases. Germline V gene data show CDR1 as KGHSH and CDR2 as LQKENI. CDR3 length: 19 amino acids. V trimming: 2 bases; J trimming: 0 bases; junction bases outside the gene matches: 11. The CDR3 DNA is TGTGCCAGCTCACCAGTCGGAATAGACAGGGGGTATAGCAATCAGCCCCAGCATTTT. Its protein product is CASSPVGIDRGYSNQPQHF.

In its sample, this clonotype was seen a few times. The chain has TRBV29-1 and TRBJ2-3; tentatively, D is TRBD2 (6 bases). Trimming left V 4 bases short and J 4 bases short, with 18 bases between. Germline CDR1 SQVTM, CDR2 ANQGSEA. The CDR3 is 15 residues long. The DNA for the CDR3 is TGCAGCGTTGTCGGAGGGAGGATTAGCGCAGATACGCAGTATTTT. It specifies CSVVGGRISADTQYF.

At least ten counts were recorded for this clonotype. The chain couples TRBV7-2 to TRBJ2-2; the D call may be TRBD1 or TRBD2 (5 bases each). The CDR3 runs to 17 residues. Trimming took off 5 bases at V and 5 bases at J, with 21 bases between the two ends. Per the germline V gene, CDR1 is SGHTA and CDR2 is FQGNSA. The chain's CDR3 is CASSPHGDPGRTGELFF. CDR3 in DNA: TGTGCCAGCAGCCCCCATGGGGACCCGGGGAGAACCGGGGAGCTGTTTTTT.

This clonotype was recorded at least ten times. The chain recombines TRBV5-1 with TRBJ2-7; 8 bases are a match to TRBD1. The CDR3 length is 16 residues. After removal of 4 bases from V and 5 bases from J, the junction contained 14 bases not matched to a gene. Germline CDR1 reads SGHRS; CDR2 reads YFSETQ. As DNA, the CDR3 is TGCGCCAGCAGCCTACAGGGTCAGGGGGCTTACCACGAGCAGTACTTC. It is translated as CASSLQGQGAYHEQYF.

In its sample, this clonotype was seen many times. The chain couples TRBV27 to TRBJ1-1, with D possibly being TRBD1 (5 bases). Looked up from germline, CDR1 is MNHEY and CDR2 is SMNVEV (reference sequence). The CDR3 totals 15 residues. Trimming removed 5 bases at V and 5 bases at J, with 18 bases between. This chain's CDR3 is CASSANRGRRTEAFF. CDR3 DNA: TGTGCCAGCAGTGCGAATAGGGGACGACGTACTGAAGCTTTCTTT.

The rearrangement uses TRBV19 and TRBJ2-1; 7 bases align to TRBD1. CDR3 size: 13 residues. The J segment lost 7 bases and the V segment lost 7 bases, leaving 7 bases of the junction unmatched. Germline V lookup: CDR1 LNHDA, CDR2 SQIVND (reference sequence). CDR3 sequence: CASTTGAGNEQFF. The DNA for the CDR3 is TGTGCCAGTACCACAGGGGCAGGTAATGAGCAGTTCTTC.

The chain uses TRBV5-6 and TRBJ2-1, with D perhaps TRBD1 (6 bases). The CDR3 loop spans 17 amino acids. The V gene's germline CDR1 is SGHDT and CDR2 YYEEEE. Trimming cost V 3 bases and J 0 bases, with 16 bases left between them. The CDR3 DNA sequence: TGTGCCAGCAGCTGGGGGCAGGGGTCCTACTCCTACAATGAGCAGTTCTTC. It translates to CASSWGQGSYSYNEQFF. Full variable domain (rest looked up from reference TRBV5-6 and TRBJ2-1): DAGVTQSPTHLIKTRGQQVTLRCSPKSGHDTVSWYQQALGQGPQFIFQYYEEEERQRGNFPDRFSGHQFPNYSSELNVNALLLGDSALYLCASSWGQGSYSYNEQFFGPGTRLTVL.

This clonotype was counted between two and nine times. The chain has TRBV6-6 and TRBJ2-3, with D perhaps given as TRBD1 or TRBD2 (5 bases each). V dropped 3 bases and J dropped 3 bases, with 19 bases sitting between them. Germline CDR1 MNHNY, CDR2 SVGAGI (reference sequence). CDR3 size: 17 residues. CDR3 sequence: CASSYSGTDILTDTQYF. In DNA form, the CDR3 reads TGTGCCAGCAGTTATTCCGGGACCGATATTTTGACAGATACGCAGTATTTT.

This clonotype has just a few counts. This chain links TRBV5-1 with TRBJ2-2; D is unresolved. Germline V gene sequence: CDR1 SGHRS, CDR2 YFSETQ. V gave up 4 bases and J gave up 6 bases, with 10 bases separating them. CDR3 length equals 13 residues. The CDR3 here is CASSTVGSGELFF. CDR3 DNA sequence: TGCGCCAGCAGCACCGTCGGTTCCGGGGAGCTGTTTTTT.

The table lists this clonotype with many counts. This chain uses TRBV7-2 with TRBJ2-1, with TRBD2 identical over 11 bases. The trim removed 4 bases at V and 9 bases at J, leaving 14 bases unmatched. Germline values: CDR1 SGHTA, CDR2 FQGNSA. This CDR3 comprises 17 residues. The CDR3 region is CASSSPEVLAGGFEQFF. The CDR3 DNA reads TGTGCCAGCAGCTCGCCAGAGGTCCTAGCGGGGGGTTTTGAGCAGTTCTTC.

This clonotype was detected many times. V usage is TRBV5-1 and J usage is TRBJ1-2; D call uncertain. The CDR3 is made up of 13 amino acids. The germline gives CDR1 SGHRS, CDR2 YFSETQ. V dropped 0 bases and J dropped 13 bases, with 16 bases sitting between them. CDR3 residues: CASSLAGRSPSTF. CDR3 sequence (DNA): TGCGCCAGCAGCTTGGCCGGTCGGTCCCCTTCCACCTTC.

The chain recombines TRBV5-1 with TRBJ2-1; no firm D call. This CDR3 comprises 14 residues. V was cut by 4 bases and J by 0 bases, with 8 bases left in between. The germline V gene encodes CDR1 SGHRS and CDR2 YFSETQ. In nucleotides, the CDR3 is TGCGCCAGCAGCCCTATGCCCTCCTACAATGAGCAGTTCTTC. Its translation is CASSPMPSYNEQFF.

This clonotype was counted at least ten times. CDR3 amino acids: CASSPRGDSYTDTQYF. Written as DNA, the CDR3 is TGCGCCAGCAGCCCCCGGGGGGACAGCTACACAGATACGCAGTATTTT. This sequence joins TRBV5-1 and TRBJ2-3, with D tentatively TRBD1 or TRBD2 (7 bases each). Deletions cut 4 bases from V and 2 bases from J, with 17 bases between. The CDR3 is made up of 16 amino acids. Germline V gene lookup returns CDR1 SGHRS and CDR2 YFSETQ.

Ten or more counts support this clonotype. The chain recombines TRBV5-1 with TRBJ2-4; D not certain. This CDR3 region has 18 residues. The V and J ends lost 0 bases and 0 bases respectively, with 16 bases between them. The V gene's germline CDR1 is SGHRS and CDR2 YFSETQ. The CDR3 bases are TGCGCCAGCAGCTTGGGAGAGGCGGACCCTTTAGCCAAAAACATTCAGTACTTC. This gives the protein CASSLGEADPLAKNIQYF.

This clonotype was detected ten times or more. The junction differs from germline at one of its ends, possibly a read error. The chain couples TRBV7-2 to TRBJ2-1; a possible D gene is TRBD2 (5 bases). In germline, CDR1 is SGHTA, CDR2 FQGNSA. This CDR3 contains 11 residues. CDR3 loop: CASSLMGTSYF. CDR3 nucleotides: TGTGCCAGCAGCTTAATGGGAACTAGTTACTTC.

This clonotype was counted ten times or more. This chain joins TRBV3-1 and TRBJ2-3; tentatively, D is TRBD1 or TRBD2 (5 bases each). Germline CDR1 reads LGHDT; CDR2 reads YNNKEL (reference sequence). This CDR3 is 13 amino acids long. The V end lost 3 bases, the J end lost 5 bases, and 9 bases lay between the germline ends. CDR3 region: CASSQGTGDTQYF. CDR3 coding DNA: TGTGCCAGCAGCCAGGGGACGGGAGATACGCAGTATTTT.